The 25 T cell receptor beta chains below all came from one sample that was sequenced in a study of T cells after yellow fever vaccination. TCRdb independently ran MiXCR on the 5' RACE reads; one entry per CDR3 protein. The sample shows over 45,000 distinct CDR3 sequences, approximately 5.5% of them seen only once. Here the sequenced sample was PBMCs, either bulk or a sorted T-cell subset (CD4+, CD8+, memory, or dextramer-sorted; not recorded which), taken on the day of the yellow fever booster vaccination. The receptor set was obtained from a man aged 18 to 35 who received the YFV17D yellow fever vaccine.

This clonotype has ten or more counts. V gene TRBV9 combines with J gene TRBJ2-3, with 8 bases fitting TRBD2. In germline, CDR1 is SGDLS, CDR2 YYNGEE. The CDR3 sequence is 16 residues long. V shed 0 bases and J 2 bases; nucleotides not matched to a gene: 5. CDR3 nucleotides: TGTGCCAGCAGCGTAGGGGTTAGCGGGGACACAGATACGCAGTATTTT. Its protein is CASSVGVSGDTDTQYF.

This clonotype was found many times. This rearrangement joins TRBV9 to TRBJ2-1, with TRBD2 matching 14 bases. The germline CDR1 and CDR2 sequences are SGDLS and YYNGEE. The CDR3 is 19 amino acids. Unmatched junction bases numbered 8, after V lost 0 bases and J lost 3 bases. DNA of the CDR3: TGTGCCAGCAGCGTAGACCCTGGGACTAGCGGGGGCTACTACAATGAGCAGTTCTTC. Amino acid sequence: CASSVDPGTSGGYYNEQFF.

This clonotype was counted at least ten times. J is TRBJ1-5 and V is TRBV5-1, with D unresolved. This CDR3 spans 13 amino acids. Trimming removed 4 bases from V and 1 base from J, with 6 bases in between. Germline lookup yields CDR1 SGHRS and CDR2 YFSETQ. This CDR3 reads CASSPYSNQPQHF. The CDR3 coding sequence is TGCGCCAGCAGCCCATACAGCAATCAGCCCCAGCATTTT.

There are many counts of this clonotype. The chain carries TRBV6-6 and TRBJ1-4; D unresolved. There are 15 residues in the CDR3. V gave up 5 bases and J gave up 5 bases, with 15 bases separating them. Germline V gene data show CDR1 as MNHNY and CDR2 as SVGAGI (reference sequence). In DNA form, the CDR3 reads TGTGCCAGCAGTCTGGTTGACAATCCGAATGAAAAACTGTTTTTT. This gives the protein CASSLVDNPNEKLFF.

This clonotype was seen more than once but under ten times. The J gene is TRBJ2-7, the V gene TRBV10-2; D ambiguous. V gave up 3 bases and J gave up 6 bases, with 6 bases separating them. Germline CDR1 WSHSY, CDR2 SAAADI. The CDR3 runs 11 residues. The CDR3 loop reads CASSDFPEQYF. CDR3 nucleotides: TGCGCCAGCAGTGATTTTCCCGAGCAGTACTTC.

In this sample, this clonotype turned up many times. CDR3 residues: CASGTSGDPTRQYV. The DNA for the CDR3 is TGTGCCAGCGGGACTAGCGGGGACCCTACGAGGCAGTACGTC. V is TRBV7-9 and J is TRBJ2-7; 13 positions match TRBD2. This CDR3 comprises 14 residues. Germline values: CDR1 SEHNR, CDR2 FQNEAQ (reference sequence). The J segment lost 9 bases and the V segment lost 8 bases, leaving 10 bases of the junction unmatched.

This clonotype has just a few counts. The chain employs TRBV5-1 and TRBJ2-2, with D perhaps being TRBD1 or TRBD2 (5 bases each). In germline, CDR1 is SGHRS, CDR2 YFSETQ. This CDR3 comprises 15 residues. Trimming left V 4 bases short and J 5 bases short, with 15 bases between. This CDR3 is CASSASGRMTGELFF. The CDR3 region has the DNA TGCGCCAGCAGCGCCTCGGGACGGATGACCGGGGAGCTGTTTTTT.

This clonotype appeared many times. The chain uses TRBV5-1 and TRBJ2-1, with D unclear. CDR1 and CDR2 from the germline V gene are SGHRS and YFSETQ. This CDR3 has 13 residues. Trimming cost V 0 bases and J 5 bases, with 6 bases left between them. CDR3 coding DNA: TGCGCCAGCAGCTTGGGCAGAAACAATGAGCAGTTCTTC. Its translation: CASSLGRNNEQFF.

This clonotype showed up many times. This chain's CDR3 is CASSYSGRQGASYEQYV. The CDR3 bases are TGTGCCAGCAGTTACTCGGGTCGTCAGGGGGCTTCCTACGAGCAGTACGTC. The gene calls are TRBV6-2 or TRBV6-3 and TRBJ2-7, with 8 bases identical to TRBD1. This CDR3 has 17 residues. V dropped 0 bases and J dropped 1; count of bases not matched to a gene: 8. Germline values: CDR1 MNHEY, CDR2 SVGEGT.

The chain recombines TRBV21-1 with TRBJ2-5. TRBV21-1 is assigned pseudogene status. The CDR3 is 14 amino acids. The CDR3, as DNA: TGTGCCAGCAGTAGTGAGTGTACCCAAGAGACCCAGTACTTC. It yields the protein CASSSECTQETQYF.

This clonotype was seen ten or more times. This rearrangement joins TRBV12-3 or TRBV12-4 to TRBJ1-2; 10 bases are shared with TRBD1. CDR3 length: 13 amino acids. The J segment lost 6 bases and the V segment lost 5 bases, leaving 3 bases of the junction unmatched. The CDR3 loop reads CASSVTGGNGYTF. CDR3 in DNA: TGTGCCAGCAGTGTGACAGGGGGCAATGGCTACACCTTC.

This clonotype was counted at least ten times. The V gene is TRBV20-1, the J gene TRBJ2-6, with D unclear. Germline V CDR1 and CDR2: DFQATT, SNEGSKA (reference sequence). The CDR3 contains 15 residues. The germline V and J ends were trimmed by 0 bases and 9 bases, with 15 bases remaining between them. The CDR3 DNA follows: TGCAGTGCTAGAGACGGACGGAGCCGCGACAACGTCCTGACTTTC. It is translated as CSARDGRSRDNVLTF.

The rearrangement joins TRBV5-1 to TRBJ1-2, with TRBD1 matching 9 bases. The CDR3 runs 16 residues. V shed 0 bases and J 3 bases; nucleotides not matched to a gene: 6. From germline, CDR1 is SGHRS and CDR2 YFSETQ. CDR3 residues: CASSLAGTGPDYGYTF. The DNA for the CDR3 is TGCGCCAGCAGCTTGGCCGGGACAGGGCCAGACTATGGCTACACCTTC. The full variable domain, completed using reference TRBV5-1 and TRBJ1-2, is KAGVTQTPRYLIKTRGQQVTLSCSPISGHRSVSWYQQTPGQGLQFLFEYFSETQRNKGNFPGRFSGRQFSNSRSEMNVSTLELGDSALYLCASSLAGTGPDYGYTFGSGTRLTVV.

The chain recombines TRBV4-3 with TRBJ1-2; TRBD1 aligns across 7 bases. Germline V gene data show CDR1 as LGHNA and CDR2 as YSLEER. The CDR3 spans 17 residues. V shed 1 base, J shed 7 bases, and the junction held 15 bases outside the gene matches. CDR3 loop: CASSQGPRGGGAGGYTF. The CDR3 nucleotides read TGCGCCAGCAGCCAAGGGCCCAGGGGAGGGGGCGCGGGTGGCTACACCTTC.

This clonotype was picked up many times. The chain is built from TRBV4-2 and TRBJ2-7; 8 nucleotides align to TRBD1. V lost 0 bases and J lost 4; bases outside the gene matches: 5. The germline V gene has CDR1 LGHNA and CDR2 YNFKEQ. This CDR3 has 15 residues. This CDR3 is CASSQEDRGAYEQYV. The DNA of the CDR3 is TGTGCCAGCAGCCAAGAAGACAGGGGTGCTTACGAGCAGTACGTC.

This clonotype has ten or more counts. The CDR3 here is CASSLGQSNQPQHF. CDR3 nucleotides: TGCGCCAGCAGCTTGGGGCAGTCCAATCAGCCCCAGCATTTT. The V gene is TRBV5-1, the J gene TRBJ1-5; D ambiguous. Germline lookup yields CDR1 SGHRS and CDR2 YFSETQ. The CDR3 is 14 residues long. V lost 0 bases to trimming and J lost 3 bases, with 7 bases between them.

The chain recombines TRBV12-3 or TRBV12-4 with TRBJ1-1; D is possibly TRBD1 (6 bases). V lost 3 bases and J lost 3, with 20 bases in between. This CDR3 comprises 17 residues. CDR3 DNA: TGTGCCAGCAGTTTTATCCCAGGCAGACAGGTGTACACTGAAGCTTTCTTT. Its translation: CASSFIPGRQVYTEAFF.

This clonotype has at least ten counts. The V gene is TRBV4-3, the J gene TRBJ1-5; D uncertain. From germline, CDR1 is LGHNA and CDR2 YSLEER. Trimming pared 1 base from V and 3 bases from J, leaving 13 bases between. The CDR3 runs 16 residues. The chain's CDR3 is CASSQGVVGNNQPQHF. The CDR3 DNA reads as TGCGCCAGCAGCCAAGGGGTTGTGGGAAACAATCAGCCCCAGCATTTT.

At least ten counts were recorded for this clonotype. The chain is built from TRBV18 and TRBJ1-2, with 8 bases that match TRBD1. Germline V gives CDR1 KGHSH, CDR2 LQKENI. The CDR3 totals 16 residues. V lost 6 bases, J lost 3 bases, and 12 bases stayed unmatched. The CDR3 spells CASSLTPTGVYYGYTF. The CDR3 DNA is TGTGCCAGCTCTCTTACGCCGACAGGGGTGTACTATGGCTACACCTTC. Drawing the rest from reference TRBV18 and TRBJ1-2, the complete variable domain is NAGVMQNPRHLVRRRGQEARLRCSPMKGHSHVYWYRQLPEEGLKFMVYLQKENIIDESGMPKERFSAEFPKEGPSILRIQQVVRGDSAAYFCASSLTPTGVYYGYTFGSGTRLTVV.

A word on this clonotype: A clone one base away is much larger, so this may be a read error. This chain uses TRBV7-6 with TRBJ1-2; no clear D gene. The CDR3 loop spans 12 amino acids. From germline, CDR1 is SGHVS and CDR2 FNYEAQ. In DNA form, the CDR3 reads TGTGCCTGCAGCTTATCTGGGGATGGCTACACCTTC. It yields the protein CACSLSGDGYTF. Together with reference TRBV7-6 and TRBJ1-2, the CDR3 gives the full variable domain: GAGVSQSPRYKVTKRGQDVALRCDPISGHVSLYWYRQALGQGPEFLTYFNYEAQQDKSGLPNDRFSAERPEGSISTLTIQRTEQRDSAMYRCACSLSGDGYTFGSGTRLTVV.

The gene calls are TRBV27 and TRBJ1-5; a possible D gene is TRBD1 (6 bases). CDR3 length: 14 amino acids. V gave up 2 bases and J gave up 8 bases, with 13 bases separating them. The germline CDR1 and CDR2 sequences are MNHEY and SMNVEV (reference sequence). CDR3 in amino acids: CASSLQGPGEPQHF. The CDR3 DNA follows: TGTGCCAGCAGTTTACAGGGGCCCGGGGAGCCCCAGCATTTT.

The genes are TRBV4-1 and TRBJ2-7; TRBD1 matches 7 bases. The CDR3 spans 14 residues. Germline CDR1 and CDR2: MGHRA and YSYEKL. V dropped 1 base and J dropped 2; count of bases not matched to a gene: 2. CDR3 in amino acids: CASSQGRGPYEQYF. CDR3 DNA sequence: TGCGCCAGCAGCCAAGGTAGGGGGCCCTACGAGCAGTACTTC.

This clonotype has just a few counts. This rearrangement joins TRBV12-3 or TRBV12-4 to TRBJ1-1; TRBD1 matches at 8 bases. The V segment lost 7 bases and the J segment 2 bases; nucleotides outside the gene matches: 12. The CDR3 runs to 16 residues. The CDR3 nucleotides read TGTGCCAGCACCACGCGAGAGACAGGGGCCAACACTGAAGCTTTCTTT. Translating gives CASTTRETGANTEAFF.

This clonotype was counted a few times. The chain couples TRBV12-3 or TRBV12-4 to TRBJ2-1; D perhaps matches TRBD1 (5 bases). The CDR3 spans 15 residues. The V and J ends lost 5 bases and 0 bases respectively, with 11 bases between them. The CDR3 region is CASSKTTDSYNEQFF. DNA for the CDR3: TGTGCCAGCAGTAAGACGACAGACTCCTACAATGAGCAGTTCTTC.

This clonotype has just a few counts. The J gene is TRBJ1-2, the V gene TRBV5-1; D not resolved. The CDR3 is 14 residues long. V lost 0 bases and J 7 bases, leaving 13 bases between the germline ends. The germline gives CDR1 SGHRS, CDR2 YFSETQ. This CDR3 reads CASSLGYGRIGYTF. The CDR3 DNA follows: TGCGCCAGCAGCTTGGGTTACGGACGGATTGGCTACACCTTC.